Sequencing of this TCR beta chain was carried out in a study of blood T cells in healthy people across ages. A J-beta primer mix and a sample-barcoded 5' primer were used in a second PCR of roughly 6 to 11 cycles. In TCRdb, the 5' RACE reads were re-called with MiXCR into one record per CDR3 protein. Among hundreds of thousands of distinct CDR3 sequences listed, 52% were seen once. With regard to this clonotype: What it recognizes is unknown.

General study points: The recorded TCR beta diversity per million T cells decreased in a roughly linear manner with age. Strong correlation was found linking TCR beta diversity to naive T cell percentage. Any conclusive comparison of naive versus antigen-experienced cells was prevented by using unsorted PBMCs.

The sequence derives from a woman aged 80 or over in good health. The source material was blood.

DNA of the CDR3: TGCGCCAGCAGCTCGCGGGCAAAAGAGACCCAGTACTTC. Amino acids: CASSSRAKETQYF. This chain joins TRBV5-1 and TRBJ2-7, with TRBD2 as a possible D gene (5 bases). The better agreement between TRBJ2-5 and the DNA end casts doubt on the J call. Germline CDR1 reads SGHRS; CDR2 reads YFSETQ. The CDR3 loop spans 13 amino acids.